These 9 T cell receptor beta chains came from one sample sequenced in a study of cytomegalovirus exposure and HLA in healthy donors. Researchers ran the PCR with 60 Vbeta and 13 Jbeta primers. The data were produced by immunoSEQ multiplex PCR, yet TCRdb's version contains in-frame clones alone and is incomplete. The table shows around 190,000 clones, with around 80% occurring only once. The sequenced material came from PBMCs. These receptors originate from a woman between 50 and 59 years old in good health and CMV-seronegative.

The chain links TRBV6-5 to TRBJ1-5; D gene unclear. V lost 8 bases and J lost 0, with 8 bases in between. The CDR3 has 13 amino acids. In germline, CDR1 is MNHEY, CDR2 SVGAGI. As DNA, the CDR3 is TGTGCCAGCCGGGAGTATAGCAATCAGCCCCAGCATTTT. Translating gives CASREYSNQPQHF.

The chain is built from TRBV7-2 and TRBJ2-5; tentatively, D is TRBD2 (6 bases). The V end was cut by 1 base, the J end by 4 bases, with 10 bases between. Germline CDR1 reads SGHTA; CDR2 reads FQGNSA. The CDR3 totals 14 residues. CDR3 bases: TGTGCCAGCAGCTTAGTGGCTAGCGTAGAGACCCAGTACTTC. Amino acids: CASSLVASVETQYF.

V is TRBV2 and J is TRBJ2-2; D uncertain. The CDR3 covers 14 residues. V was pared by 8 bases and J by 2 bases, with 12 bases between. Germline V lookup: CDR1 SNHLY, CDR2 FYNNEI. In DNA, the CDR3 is TGTGCCAGCGATGACACTCGAAACACCGGGGAGCTGTTTTTT. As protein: CASDDTRNTGELFF.

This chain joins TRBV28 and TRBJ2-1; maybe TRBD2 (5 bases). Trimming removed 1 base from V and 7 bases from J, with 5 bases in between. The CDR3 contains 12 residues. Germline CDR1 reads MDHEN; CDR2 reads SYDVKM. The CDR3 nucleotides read TGTGCCAGCAGTTTATCGGGAAATGAGCAGTTCTTC. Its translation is CASSLSGNEQFF.

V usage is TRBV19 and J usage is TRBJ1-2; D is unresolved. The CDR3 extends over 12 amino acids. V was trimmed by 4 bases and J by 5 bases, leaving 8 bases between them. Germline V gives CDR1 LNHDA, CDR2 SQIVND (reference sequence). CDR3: CASSTGRYGYTF. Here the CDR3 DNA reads TGTGCCAGTAGTACGGGGAGATATGGCTACACCTTC.

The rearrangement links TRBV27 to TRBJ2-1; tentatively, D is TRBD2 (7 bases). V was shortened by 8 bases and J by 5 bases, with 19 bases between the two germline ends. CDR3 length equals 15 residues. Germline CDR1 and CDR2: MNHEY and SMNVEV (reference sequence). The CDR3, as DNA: TGTGCCAGCGCTCTCCTGGGGGGGGGCCACAATGAGCAGTTCTTC. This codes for CASALLGGGHNEQFF.

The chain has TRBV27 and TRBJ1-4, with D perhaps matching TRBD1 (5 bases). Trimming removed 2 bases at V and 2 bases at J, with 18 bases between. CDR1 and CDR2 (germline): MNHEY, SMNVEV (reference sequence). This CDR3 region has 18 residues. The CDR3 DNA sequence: TGTGCCAGCAGTTTAGCTCCCTCCTTCAGGGCGACTAATGAAAAACTGTTTTTT. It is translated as CASSLAPSFRATNEKLFF.

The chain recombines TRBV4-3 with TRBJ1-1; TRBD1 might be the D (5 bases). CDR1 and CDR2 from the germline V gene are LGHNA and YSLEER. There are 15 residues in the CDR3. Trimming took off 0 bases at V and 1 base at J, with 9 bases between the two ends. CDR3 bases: TGCGCCAGCAGCCAAGATAGACAGCCGAACACTGAAGCTTTCTTT. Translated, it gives CASSQDRQPNTEAFF.

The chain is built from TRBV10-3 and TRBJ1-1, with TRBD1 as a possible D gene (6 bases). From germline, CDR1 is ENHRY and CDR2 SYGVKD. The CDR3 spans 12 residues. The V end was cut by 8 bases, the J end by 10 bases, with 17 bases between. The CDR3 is CAIGDTPLIAFF. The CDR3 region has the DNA TGTGCCATCGGGGACACTCCTTTAATAGCTTTCTTT.